Shown below are 17 T cell receptor beta chains from a single sample sequenced in a study of identical twins (dated by TCRdb to about 2016). The protocol used for the library was 5' RACE. Instrument used: Illumina HiSeq 2000. TCRdb took the public reads, trimmed them with fastp at Q25, ran MiXCR for clone calling and kept in-frame beta chains. All rows with the same CDR3 protein become a single entry with the most common DNA and genes. For this sample the table gives just over 500,000 distinct CDR3 sequences, of which roughly a fifth were detected only once. The top ten clones comprise about 0.93% of the sample. These same data were also listed under a study on T cells expressing NK-cell markers.

The sequenced sample consisted of CD4+ T cells sorted from blood. The receptors come from a woman aged 18-30 years in good health.

The chain couples TRBV20-1 to TRBJ2-7; D assignment may be TRBD1 or TRBD2 (5 bases each). CDR1 is DFQATT and CDR2 is SNEGSKA in the germline V gene (reference sequence). CDR3 length: 14 amino acids. The CDR3 protein is CSPSCRDGSYEQYF. In nucleotides, the CDR3 is TGCAGCCCATCATGCCGGGACGGTTCCTACGAGCAGTACTTC.

This clonotype showed up many times. The chain uses TRBV27 and TRBJ2-1, with D possibly being TRBD2 (6 bases). CDR1 and CDR2 from the germline V gene are MNHEY and SMNVEV (reference sequence). The CDR3 runs 12 residues. V gave up 5 bases and J gave up 8 bases, with 10 bases separating them. The CDR3 coding sequence is TGTGCCAGCAGTCCCGGGGGAGATGAGCAGTTCTTC. This translates into CASSPGGDEQFF.

This chain links TRBV13 with TRBJ1-1, with TRBD1 as a possible D gene (6 bases). V was cut by 5 bases and J by 4 bases, with 20 bases left in between. CDR3 size: 16 residues. Germline V gene sequence: CDR1 PRHDT, CDR2 FYEKMQ (reference sequence). CDR3 DNA: TGTGCCAGCAGCGTACCCCCTCGTCTAGGGGGCACTGAAGCTTTCTTT. It specifies CASSVPPRLGGTEAFF.

This clonotype came up a few times. The genes are TRBV20-1 and TRBJ2-7; the match to TRBD2 covers 13 bases. Trimming removed 6 bases from V and 6 bases from J; junction bases left unmatched: 14. Germline V gives CDR1 DFQATT, CDR2 SNEGSKA (reference sequence). The CDR3 length is 16 residues. CDR3 nucleotide sequence: TGCAGTGCGAAAAAAATTGGACTAGCGGGAGAATCCGAGCAGTACTTC. Protein product: CSAKKIGLAGESEQYF.

This clonotype has a handful of counts. This sequence joins TRBV12-3 or TRBV12-4 and TRBJ2-3, with 13 positions matching TRBD2. There are 14 residues in the CDR3. With 8 bases clipped from V and 9 bases from J, the junction kept 8 bases outside the gene matches. The CDR3 spells CASSGGLAGSTQYF. In DNA form, the CDR3 reads TGTGCCAGCTCCGGGGGACTAGCGGGGAGCACGCAGTATTTT.

This chain connects TRBV9 to TRBJ2-3; tentative D call: TRBD2 (6 bases). Germline assignment: CDR1 SGDLS and CDR2 YYNGEE. V dropped 2 bases and J dropped 2 bases, with 24 bases sitting between them. The CDR3 totals 19 residues. This CDR3 reads CASSVRPPRGSYLTDTQYF. CDR3 DNA: TGTGCCAGCAGCGTCCGGCCCCCCCGGGGGTCTTACCTCACAGATACGCAGTATTTT.

There are a few counts of this clonotype. The chain employs TRBV6-1 and TRBJ1-1, with D perhaps matching TRBD1 (5 bases). The V gene's germline CDR1 is MNHNS and CDR2 SASEGT. V was cut by 7 bases and J by 6 bases, with 18 bases left in between. CDR3 length: 14 amino acids. DNA of the CDR3: TGTGCCAGCACGACGCCCGGGGGATCCCCTGAAGCTTTCTTT. Translation: CASTTPGGSPEAFF.

This clonotype was observed a few times. This chain links TRBV20-1 with TRBJ2-3; TRBD2 agrees at 11 bases. The CDR3 runs 13 residues. CDR1 and CDR2 (germline): DFQATT, SNEGSKA (reference sequence). Trimming at V came to 4 bases and at J to 9 bases, leaving 6 bases not matched to a gene. The CDR3 region has the DNA TGCAGTGCTACACTAGCGGGGGCCGCGACGCAGTATTTT. This encodes CSATLAGAATQYF.

This clonotype was counted only a few times. The V and J genes are TRBV27 and TRBJ2-7, with D perhaps given as TRBD1 or TRBD2 (6 bases each). Deletions cut 2 bases from V and 3 bases from J, with 14 bases between. The CDR3 length is 15 residues. Germline values: CDR1 MNHEY, CDR2 SMNVEV (reference sequence). As DNA, the CDR3 is TGTGCCAGCAGTTTAAGGGGGGAATGGTTCTACGAGCAGTACTTC. This gives the protein CASSLRGEWFYEQYF.

This clonotype was observed a handful of times. The V gene is TRBV29-1, the J gene TRBJ2-3, with D unresolved. The CDR3 covers 13 residues. Germline CDR1 is SQVTM and CDR2 is ANQGSEA. V shed 2 bases and J shed 6 bases, with 12 bases lying between them. The CDR3: CSVENSVGDTQYF. The CDR3 region has the DNA TGCAGCGTTGAAAATTCGGTGGGCGATACGCAGTATTTT.

V gene TRBV6-1 combines with J gene TRBJ2-7; no clear D. The length of the CDR3 is 14 residues. Between the trimmed V and J ends, which lost 6 bases and 0 bases, there was a span of 12 bases. Germline V gene data show CDR1 as MNHNS and CDR2 as SASEGT. In DNA form, the CDR3 reads TGTGCCAGCAGCCCCCCTGCGCCCTCCTACGAGCAGTACTTC. This codes for CASSPPAPSYEQYF.

This clonotype was seen only a few times. The V call is TRBV12-3 or TRBV12-4, the J call TRBJ2-2, with D possibly TRBD1 on 5 matching bases. This CDR3 comprises 13 residues. V was clipped by 11 bases and J by 1 base, with 11 bases between them. CDR3 residues: CALGRGNTGELFF. The CDR3 nucleotides read TGTGCCCTCGGAAGGGGGAACACCGGGGAGCTGTTTTTT.

The chain uses TRBV20-1 and TRBJ1-1; D is undetermined. Germline lookup yields CDR1 DFQATT and CDR2 SNEGSKA (reference sequence). The CDR3 spans 13 residues. V was cut by 3 bases and J by 3 bases, with 11 bases left in between. The DNA for the CDR3 is TGCAGTGCTAGCTATCGGAGGGACACTGAAGCTTTCTTT. This gives the protein CSASYRRDTEAFF.

This clonotype was counted a few times. The V gene is TRBV20-1, the J gene TRBJ2-5; the match to TRBD2 covers 9 bases. The V segment lost 5 bases and the J segment 6 bases; nucleotides outside the gene matches: 7. The CDR3 loop spans 13 amino acids. Germline loops: CDR1 DFQATT, CDR2 SNEGSKA (reference sequence). This CDR3 reads CSAVPAGGKTQYF. The CDR3 region has the DNA TGCAGTGCTGTCCCAGCGGGGGGAAAGACCCAGTACTTC.

The chain recombines TRBV20-1 with TRBJ2-5; no reliable D call. Trimming removed 3 bases from V and 0 bases from J, with 5 bases in between. The germline gives CDR1 DFQATT, CDR2 SNEGSKA (reference sequence). This CDR3 spans 12 amino acids. The CDR3 DNA sequence: TGCAGTGCTAGCACAGACCAAGAGACCCAGTACTTC. Amino acids: CSASTDQETQYF.

This clonotype has just a few counts. The genes are TRBV15 and TRBJ2-2; 14 nucleotides match TRBD2. Looked up from germline, CDR1 is LNHNV and CDR2 is YYDKDF (reference sequence). V trimming: 2 bases; J trimming: 5 bases; junction bases outside the gene matches: 1. CDR3 length: 16 residues. CDR3 coding DNA: TGTGCCACCAGCAGATGGACTAGCGGGGGGACCGGGGAGCTGTTTTTT. It is translated as CATSRWTSGGTGELFF.

A single count supports this clonotype. The junction departs from the called germline gene at one end, perhaps through a read error. The rearrangement joins TRBV7-7 to TRBJ2-2; 7 bases match TRBD1. The CDR3 totals 15 residues. In germline, CDR1 is SSHAT, CDR2 FNYEAQ (reference sequence). DNA of the CDR3: TGTGCTAGCAGCTGGGACAGAGGGTACTGGAGGGAGCTGTTTTTT. The encoded protein is CASSWDRGYWRELFF.